This note documents a single T cell receptor (beta chain) sequence. CDR1 and CDR2 (germline): SQVTM, ANQGSEA. This CDR3 has 13 amino acids. Trimming removed 7 bases at V and 1 base at J, with 12 bases between. The time point denotes: patch test 2, 6 weeks after DPC sensitization. As for treatment: therapeutic diphenylcyclopropenone sensitization with weekly scalp DPC. This sample stems from a study of human T cells and chemical hapten exposure. Turning to the study itself: Throughout the approximately 24-week study, diphenylcyclopropenone was applied weekly to the patients' scalps. The patch tests put 0.01% DPC on the skin of the upper back and were read 6 days later.

A single record per CDR3 protein comes from TCRdb applying MiXCR to the RACE reads. The table shows about 54,000 distinct CDR3 sequences, with less than 10% occurring only once. The chain couples TRBV29-1 to TRBJ2-3, with D possibly matching TRBD1 (6 bases). This sample comprised whole blood, obtained in connection with sensitization to the hapten diphenylcyclopropenone (DPC). The sequence was collected from a woman aged 50 to 60 with alopecia areata. Some clones in this sample may be carry-over from other donors' samples. The CDR3 bases are TGCAGCGCGACAGGACCTGGCACAGATACGCAGTATTTT. Amino acids: CSATGPGTDTQYF.